This T cell receptor (beta chain) was recorded in a study of T cells expressing NK-cell markers. As for the study in general: The study drew TCR beta repertoires from sorted CD3+CD56+NKG2C+, CD3+CD56+NKG2C- and CD3+CD56-NKG2C+ T cells. Among the eight sequenced donors, seven tested HCMV-seropositive and one tested seronegative.

The TCR beta cDNA came from 5'RACE template switching with UMIs. Using the 5' RACE reads, TCRdb records one entry per CDR3 protein without DNA. This listing includes about 180,000 distinct CDR3 sequences. Germline CDR1 reads SGHVS; CDR2 reads FQNEAQ. The CDR3 loop spans 17 amino acids. The sequenced sample consisted of blood T cells: a sorted CD56 or NKG2C T cell subset, CD4+ or CD8+ T cells, or bulk PBMC T cells (not recorded which). The genes are TRBV7-8 and TRBJ2-1; there is no DNA to check the TCRdb D call of TRBD2. This receptor was identified in a man aged 18-70 years in good health. CDR3 sequence: CASSPGVSGVRGYEQFF.